This TCR beta chain is from a study of blood T cell repertoires in COVID-19. Study summary: In each case, the material was cDNA or gDNA derived from T cells, B-cell-depleted T cells, or PBMCs.

Sequencing was performed with immunoSEQ multiplex PCR; in TCRdb, only in-frame clones are kept and a portion is missing. The table includes 100,000 to 130,000 clones, about 89% detected once. This sequence was found in a woman aged 30 to 39 with acute or convalescent COVID-19. The specimen was peripheral blood.

The CDR3 bases are TGTGCCAGCTCACCACGTAACAGAAGTATGAACACTGAAGCTTTCTTT. Its protein is CASSPRNRSMNTEAFF. The chain employs TRBV18 and TRBJ1-1; no firm D call. The CDR3 covers 16 residues. V was clipped by 1 base and J by 0 bases, with 12 bases between them. Germline CDR1 is KGHSH and CDR2 is LQKENI.